This T cell receptor beta chain was identified in a study of cytomegalovirus exposure and HLA in healthy donors. Broader study findings: Serostatus for CMV was the only available immune exposure information.

Germline V CDR1 and CDR2: SNHLY, FYNNEI. The CDR3 is 15 residues long. Between the trimmed V and J ends, which lost 5 bases and 8 bases, there was a span of 19 bases. Healthy bone marrow donors formed the donor group. Primers included in the PCR were 60 Vbeta and 13 Jbeta primers. Assay: immunoSEQ multiplex PCR; the TCRdb copy retains only in-frame clones and omits some. The sample table includes about 62,000 clones. Notes on this clone: Its antigen is currently unknown.

This TCR derives from a man aged 25-45 years in good health and CMV-seropositive. Sequenced sample: PBMCs. The chain has TRBV2 and TRBJ2-1; D might be TRBD2 (5 bases). The CDR3 protein is CASSRSGLRSHEQFF. The CDR3 nucleotides are TGTGCCAGCAGTAGGTCAGGACTCCGCTCCCATGAGCAGTTCTTC.